This T cell receptor (beta chain) is from a study of CD4 T cells in relation to SARS-CoV-2 and coronaviruses. Across the whole study: Controls used an HIV-1 Nef peptide pool or no peptide.

With regard to this clone: The antigen is not known.

CD4+ T cells from unexposed donors were obtained before the COVID-19 pandemic (2011-2018). The cells were cultured for about ten days before CD4+ T cells were isolated. As cell numbers allowed, unexposed-donor CD4+ T cells faced SARS-CoV-2 S/N and four cold-coronavirus spikes. Half the medium was replaced with IL-2 medium on days 3 and 7. Germline assignment: CDR1 LGHDT and CDR2 YNNKEL (reference sequence). V lost 5 bases, J lost 1 base, and 18 bases lay in between. CDR3 length: 17 residues. The table came from immunoSEQ multiplex PCR; TCRdb's copy has only in-frame clones and leaves some out. The table records tens of thousands of clones, over 70% of them present only once.

The V gene is TRBV3-1 (or the pseudogene TRBV3-2), the J gene TRBJ1-3; D possibly corresponds to TRBD1 (6 bases). This TCR was sampled from a human donor in good health. The sample consisted of CD4+ T cells from PBMCs, cultured in vitro. The CDR3 nucleotides read TGTGCCAGCAGCTCACACGAAAGGGGGGCTTCTGGAAACACCATATATTTT. It encodes CASSSHERGASGNTIYF.